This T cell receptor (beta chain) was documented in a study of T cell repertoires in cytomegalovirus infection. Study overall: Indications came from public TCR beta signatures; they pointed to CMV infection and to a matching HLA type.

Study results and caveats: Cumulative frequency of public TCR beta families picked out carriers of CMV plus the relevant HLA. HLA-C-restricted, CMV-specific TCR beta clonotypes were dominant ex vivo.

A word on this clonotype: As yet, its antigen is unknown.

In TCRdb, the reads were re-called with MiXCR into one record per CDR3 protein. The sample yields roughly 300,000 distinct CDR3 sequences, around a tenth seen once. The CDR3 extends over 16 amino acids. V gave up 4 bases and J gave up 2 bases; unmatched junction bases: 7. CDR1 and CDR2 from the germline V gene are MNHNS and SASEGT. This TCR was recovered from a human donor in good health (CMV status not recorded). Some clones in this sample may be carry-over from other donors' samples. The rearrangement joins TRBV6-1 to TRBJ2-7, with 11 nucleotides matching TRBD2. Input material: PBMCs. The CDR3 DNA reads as TGTGCCAGCAGTGCCCAAACTAGCGGGGGACCCTACGAGCAGTACTTC. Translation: CASSAQTSGGPYEQYF.